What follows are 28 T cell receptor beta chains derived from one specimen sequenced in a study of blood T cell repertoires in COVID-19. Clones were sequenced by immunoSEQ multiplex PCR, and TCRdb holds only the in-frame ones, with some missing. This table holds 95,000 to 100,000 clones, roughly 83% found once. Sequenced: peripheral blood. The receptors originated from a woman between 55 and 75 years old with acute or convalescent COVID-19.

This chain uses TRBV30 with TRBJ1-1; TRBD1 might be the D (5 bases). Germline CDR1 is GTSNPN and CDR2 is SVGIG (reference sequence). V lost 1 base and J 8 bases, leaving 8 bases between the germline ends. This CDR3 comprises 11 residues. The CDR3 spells CAWSDRTEAFF. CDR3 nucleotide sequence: TGTGCCTGGAGTGACAGGACAGAAGCTTTCTTT.

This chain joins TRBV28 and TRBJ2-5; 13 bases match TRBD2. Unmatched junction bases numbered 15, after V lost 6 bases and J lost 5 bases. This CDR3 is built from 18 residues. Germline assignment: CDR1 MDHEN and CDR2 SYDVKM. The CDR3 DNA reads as TGTGCCAGCAGCAAAGGACTAGCGGGGGACCTGAGGGGGGAGACCCAGTACTTC. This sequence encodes CASSKGLAGDLRGETQYF. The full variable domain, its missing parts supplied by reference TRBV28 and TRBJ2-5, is DVKVTQSSRYLVKRTGEKVFLECVQDMDHENMFWYRQDPGLGLRLIYFSYDVKMKEKGDIPEGYSVSREKKERFSLILESASTNQTSMYLCASSKGLAGDLRGETQYFGPGTRLLVL.

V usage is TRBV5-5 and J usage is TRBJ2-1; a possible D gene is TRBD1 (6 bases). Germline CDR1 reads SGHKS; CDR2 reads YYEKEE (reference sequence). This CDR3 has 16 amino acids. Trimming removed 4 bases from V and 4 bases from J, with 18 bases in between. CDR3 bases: TGTGCCAGCAGCCGACCTGGGGGCGGGCATTACAATGAGCAGTTCTTC. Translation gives CASSRPGGGHYNEQFF.

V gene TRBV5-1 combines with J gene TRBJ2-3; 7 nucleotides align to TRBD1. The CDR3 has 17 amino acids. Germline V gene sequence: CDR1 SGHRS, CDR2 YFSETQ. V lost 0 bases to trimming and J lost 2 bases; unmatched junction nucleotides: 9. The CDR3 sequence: CASSLGSEGAITDTQYF. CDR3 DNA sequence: TGCGCCAGCAGCTTGGGTAGCGAGGGGGCCATCACAGATACGCAGTATTTT.

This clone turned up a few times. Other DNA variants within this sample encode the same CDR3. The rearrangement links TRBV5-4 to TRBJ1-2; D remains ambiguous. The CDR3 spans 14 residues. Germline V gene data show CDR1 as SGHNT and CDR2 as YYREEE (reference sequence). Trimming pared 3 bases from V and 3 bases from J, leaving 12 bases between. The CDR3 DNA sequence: TGTGCCAGCAGCTCGGGTGGCCGGGACTATGGCTACACCTTC. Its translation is CASSSGGRDYGYTF.

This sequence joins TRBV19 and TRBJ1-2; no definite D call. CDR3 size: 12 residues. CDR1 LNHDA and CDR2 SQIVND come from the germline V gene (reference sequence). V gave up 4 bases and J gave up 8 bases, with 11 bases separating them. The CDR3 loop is CASSNRDMGYTF. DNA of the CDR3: TGTGCCAGTAGTAACCGGGATATGGGCTACACCTTC.

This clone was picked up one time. The CDR3 loop reads CASSLASGDYNEQFF. DNA of the CDR3: TGTGCCAGCAGCTTAGCTAGCGGGGATTACAATGAGCAGTTCTTC. The chain is built from TRBV7-9 and TRBJ2-1; 8 nucleotides agree with TRBD2. This CDR3 is 15 amino acids long. Germline CDR1 SEHNR, CDR2 FQNEAQ (reference sequence). Unmatched junction bases numbered 2, after V lost 0 bases and J lost 4 bases. The complete variable domain, with remaining parts taken from reference TRBV7-9 and TRBJ2-1, reads DTGVSQNPRHKITKRGQNVTFRCDPISEHNRLYWYRQTLGQGPEFLTYFQNEAQLEKSRLLSDRFSAERPKGSFSTLEIQRTEQGDSAMYLCASSLASGDYNEQFFGPGTRLTVL.

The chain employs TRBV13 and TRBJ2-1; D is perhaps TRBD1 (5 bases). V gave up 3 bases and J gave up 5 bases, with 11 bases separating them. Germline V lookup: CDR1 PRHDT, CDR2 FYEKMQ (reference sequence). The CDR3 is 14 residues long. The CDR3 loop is CASSLTAYNNEQFF. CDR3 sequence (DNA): TGTGCCAGCAGCTTGACAGCCTATAACAATGAGCAGTTCTTC.

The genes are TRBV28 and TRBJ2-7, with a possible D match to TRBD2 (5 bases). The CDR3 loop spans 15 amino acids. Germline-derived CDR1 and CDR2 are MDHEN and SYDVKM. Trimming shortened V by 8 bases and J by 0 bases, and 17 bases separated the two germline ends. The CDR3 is CASHNAGEGSYEQYF. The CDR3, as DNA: TGTGCCAGCCACAACGCCGGGGAAGGCTCCTACGAGCAGTACTTC.

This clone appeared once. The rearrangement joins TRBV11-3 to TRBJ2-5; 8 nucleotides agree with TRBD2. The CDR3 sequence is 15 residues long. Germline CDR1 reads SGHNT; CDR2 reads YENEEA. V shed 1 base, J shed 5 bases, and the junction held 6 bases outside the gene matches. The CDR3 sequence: CASSLVIAGLETQYF. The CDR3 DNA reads TGTGCCAGCAGCTTAGTGATAGCGGGGTTGGAGACCCAGTACTTC.

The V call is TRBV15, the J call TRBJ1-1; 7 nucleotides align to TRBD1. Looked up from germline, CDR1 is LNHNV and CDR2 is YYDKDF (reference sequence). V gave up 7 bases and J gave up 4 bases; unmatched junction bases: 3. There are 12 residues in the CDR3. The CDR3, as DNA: TGTGCCACCAACAGGGGAGGCACTGAAGCTTTCTTT. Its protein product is CATNRGGTEAFF.

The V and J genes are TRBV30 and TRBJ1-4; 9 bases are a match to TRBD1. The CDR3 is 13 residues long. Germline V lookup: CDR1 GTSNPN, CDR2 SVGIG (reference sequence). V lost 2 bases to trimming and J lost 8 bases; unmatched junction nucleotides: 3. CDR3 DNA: TGTGCCTGGAGTCCCGGGACAGGGGAAAAACTGTTTTTT. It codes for CAWSPGTGEKLFF.

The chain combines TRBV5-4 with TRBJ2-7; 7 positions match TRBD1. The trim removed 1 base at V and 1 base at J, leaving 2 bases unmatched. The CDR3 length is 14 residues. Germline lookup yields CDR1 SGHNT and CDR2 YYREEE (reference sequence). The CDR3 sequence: CASSLSTGSYEQYF. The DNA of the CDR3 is TGTGCCAGCAGCTTGTCGACAGGGTCCTACGAGCAGTACTTC.

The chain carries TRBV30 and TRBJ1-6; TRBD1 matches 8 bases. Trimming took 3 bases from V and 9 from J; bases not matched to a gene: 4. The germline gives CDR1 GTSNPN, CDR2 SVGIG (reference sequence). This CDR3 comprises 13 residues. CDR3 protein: CAWRTGEVSPLHF. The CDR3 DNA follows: TGTGCCTGGAGGACAGGGGAGGTTTCACCCCTCCACTTT.

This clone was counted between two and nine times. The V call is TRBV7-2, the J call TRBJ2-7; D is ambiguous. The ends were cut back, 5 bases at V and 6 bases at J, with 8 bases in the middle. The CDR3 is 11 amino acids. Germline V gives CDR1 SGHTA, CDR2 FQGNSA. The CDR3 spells CASSRYREQYF. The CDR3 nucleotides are TGTGCCAGCAGCCGCTATCGCGAGCAGTACTTC.

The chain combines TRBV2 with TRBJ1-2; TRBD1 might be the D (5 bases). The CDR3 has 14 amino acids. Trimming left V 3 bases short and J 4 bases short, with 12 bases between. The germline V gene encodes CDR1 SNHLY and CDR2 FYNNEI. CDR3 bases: TGTGCCAGCAGTGACCCCGGACAAACCTATGGCTACACCTTC. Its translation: CASSDPGQTYGYTF.

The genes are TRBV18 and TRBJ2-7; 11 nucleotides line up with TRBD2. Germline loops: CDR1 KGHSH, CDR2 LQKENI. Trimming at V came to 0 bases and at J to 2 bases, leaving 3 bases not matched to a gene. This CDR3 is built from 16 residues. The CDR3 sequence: CASSPPLAGGTYEQYF. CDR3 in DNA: TGTGCCAGCTCACCACCCCTAGCGGGGGGCACCTACGAGCAGTACTTC.

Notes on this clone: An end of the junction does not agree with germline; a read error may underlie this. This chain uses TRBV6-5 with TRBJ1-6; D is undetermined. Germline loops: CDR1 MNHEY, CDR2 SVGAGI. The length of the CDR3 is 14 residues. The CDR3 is CATSWVVRNSPLHF. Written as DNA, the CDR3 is TGTGCCACCAGTTGGGTGGTCAGGAATTCACCCCTCCACTTT.

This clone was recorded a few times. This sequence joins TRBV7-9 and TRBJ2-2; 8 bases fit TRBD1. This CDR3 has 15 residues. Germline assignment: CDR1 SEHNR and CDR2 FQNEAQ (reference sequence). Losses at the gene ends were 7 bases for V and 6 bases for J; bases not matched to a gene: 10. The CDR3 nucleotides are TGTGCCAGCACCCGGGCAACAGGGGGATCCGGGGAGCTGTTTTTT. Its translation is CASTRATGGSGELFF.

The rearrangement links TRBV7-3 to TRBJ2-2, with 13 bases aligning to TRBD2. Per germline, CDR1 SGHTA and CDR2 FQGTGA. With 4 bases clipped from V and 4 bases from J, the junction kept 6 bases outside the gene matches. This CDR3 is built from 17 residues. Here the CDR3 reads CASSSGTSGVGTGELFF. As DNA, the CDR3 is TGTGCCAGCAGCTCGGGGACTAGCGGGGTTGGCACCGGGGAGCTGTTTTTT.

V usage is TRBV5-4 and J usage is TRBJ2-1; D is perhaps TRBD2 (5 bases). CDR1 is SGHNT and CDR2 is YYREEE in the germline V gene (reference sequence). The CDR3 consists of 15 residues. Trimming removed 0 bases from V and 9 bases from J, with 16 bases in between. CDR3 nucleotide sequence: TGTGCCAGCAGCTTGGCGGCCCGAGTACGGGGTGAGCAGTTCTTC. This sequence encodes CASSLAARVRGEQFF.

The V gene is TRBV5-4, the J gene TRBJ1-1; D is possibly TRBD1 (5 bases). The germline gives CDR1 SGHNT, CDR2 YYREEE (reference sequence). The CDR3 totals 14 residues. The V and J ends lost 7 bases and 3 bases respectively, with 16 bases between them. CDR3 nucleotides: TGTGCCAGCGGCCCGCGGGAGGGGTACACTGAAGCTTTCTTT. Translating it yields CASGPREGYTEAFF. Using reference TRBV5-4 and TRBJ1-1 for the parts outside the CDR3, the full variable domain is ETGVTQSPTHLIKTRGQQVTLRCSSQSGHNTVSWYQQALGQGPQFIFQYYREEENGRGNFPPRFSGLQFPNYSSELNVNALELDDSALYLCASGPREGYTEAFFGQGTRLTVV.

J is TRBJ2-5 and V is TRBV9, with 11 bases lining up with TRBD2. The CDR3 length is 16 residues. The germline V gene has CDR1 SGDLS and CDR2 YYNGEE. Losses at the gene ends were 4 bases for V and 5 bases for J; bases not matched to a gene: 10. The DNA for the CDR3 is TGTGCCAGCAGCCCCGGGGTAGCGGGGGGGCGGGAGACCCAGTACTTC. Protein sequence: CASSPGVAGGRETQYF.

The chain's CDR3 is CASTDIGEVTEAFF. CDR3 DNA: TGTGCCAGCACCGATATAGGGGAAGTCACTGAAGCTTTCTTT. The chain combines TRBV21-1 with TRBJ1-1; TRBD1 reflects the table's D call only, with no check against the DNA. TRBV21-1 is given as a pseudogene. This CDR3 contains 14 residues.

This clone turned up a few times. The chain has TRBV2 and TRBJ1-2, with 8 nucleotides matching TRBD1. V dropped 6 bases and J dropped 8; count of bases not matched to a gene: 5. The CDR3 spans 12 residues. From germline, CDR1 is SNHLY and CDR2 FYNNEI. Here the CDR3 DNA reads TGTGCCAGCAGCACGACAGGGGACGGCTACACCTTC. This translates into CASSTTGDGYTF. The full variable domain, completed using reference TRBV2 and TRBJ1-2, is EPEVTQTPSHQVTQMGQEVILRCVPISNHLYFYWYRQILGQKVEFLVSFYNNEISEKSEIFDDQFSVERPDGSNFTLKIRSTKLEDSAMYFCASSTTGDGYTFGSGTRLTVV.

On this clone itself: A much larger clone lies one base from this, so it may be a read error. CDR3 in DNA: TGTGCCAGCAGTCAATACAATGAGCAGTTCTTC. This gives the protein CASSQYNEQFF. The chain combines TRBV28 with TRBJ2-1; D gene ambiguous. The CDR3 sequence is 11 residues long. Germline CDR1 reads MDHEN; CDR2 reads SYDVKM. Trimming removed 5 bases from V and 4 bases from J, with 3 bases in between.

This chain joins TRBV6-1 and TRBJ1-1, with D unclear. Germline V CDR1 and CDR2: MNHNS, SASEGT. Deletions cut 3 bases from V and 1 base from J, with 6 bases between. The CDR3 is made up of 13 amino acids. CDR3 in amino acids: CASSETGNTEAFF. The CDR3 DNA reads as TGTGCCAGCAGTGAGACGGGGAACACTGAAGCTTTCTTT.

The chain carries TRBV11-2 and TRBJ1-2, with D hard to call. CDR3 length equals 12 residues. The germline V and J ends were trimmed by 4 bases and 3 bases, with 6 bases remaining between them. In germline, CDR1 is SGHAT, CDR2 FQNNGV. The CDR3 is CASSSQYYGYTF. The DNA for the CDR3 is TGTGCCAGCAGCTCCCAATACTATGGCTACACCTTC.